A selection of T cell receptor beta chains follows, all from one sample in a study of shared clonotypes between healthy human individuals. The method was immunoSEQ multiplex PCR; TCRdb's version includes in-frame clones alone and lacks a portion of them. The repertoire has under 650,000 clones, roughly 95% of them found once; the top ten carry 0.055% to 0.075%. The sequenced sample was naive CD4+ T cells sorted from blood. These receptors were collected from a woman aged 25 to 39 in good health. CDR3s include the opening cysteine and the closing phenylalanine or tryptophan. A D gene is named only where the DNA matches it firmly. A row's size may be missing; if present it is once, few, many or a size class.

abundance	v_gene	d_gene	j_gene	CDR3aa	CDR3nt
-	TRBV7-9	TRBD2	TRBJ2-7	CASSAPGLAGAEQYF	TGTGCCAGCAGCGCGCCGGGACTAGCGGGAGCCGAGCAGTACTTC
-	TRBV19	-	TRBJ1-5	CASSIGRQPQHF	TGTGCCAGTAGTATCGGGCGACAGCCCCAGCATTTT
-	TRBV28	-	TRBJ2-3	CASSYQADTQYF	TGTGCCAGCAGCTACCAAGCGGATACGCAGTATTTT
-	TRBV5-1	TRBD1	TRBJ1-1	CASSWAGGNTEAFF	TGCGCCAGCAGCTGGGCAGGGGGGAACACTGAAGCTTTCTTT
-	TRBV28	TRBD1	TRBJ1-5	CASRIRRGPIQPQHF	TGTGCCAGCAGAATACGCAGGGGGCCTATTCAGCCCCAGCATTTT
-	TRBV11-2	-	TRBJ2-7	CASSLALGLATYEQYF	TGTGCCAGCAGCTTAGCGCTCGGACTCGCAACCTACGAGCAGTACTTC
-	TRBV27	-	TRBJ2-1	CASSLSREQNGQFF	TGTGCCAGCAGTTTATCCAGGGAGCAAAACGGGCAGTTCTTC
-	TRBV9	-	TRBJ2-3	CASSHRSGGADTQYF	TGTGCCAGCAGCCACCGCTCAGGAGGGGCAGATACGCAGTATTTT
-	TRBV10-2	-	TRBJ2-7	CASRDYEQYF	TGCGCCAGCAGGGACTACGAGCAGTACTTC
-	TRBV18	-	TRBJ1-1	CASSSRGGGPTEAFF	TGTGCCAGCTCAAGCCGGGGAGGGGGTCCCACTGAAGCTTTCTTT
-	TRBV29-1	TRBD2	TRBJ2-5	CSVVTSGSQTQYF	TGCAGCGTTGTAACTAGCGGGAGTCAGACCCAGTACTTC
-	TRBV28	-	TRBJ1-2	CASSWGGRWYGYTF	TGTGCCAGCAGTTGGGGGGGACGATGGTATGGCTACACCTTC
-	TRBV29-1	TRBD2	TRBJ2-2	CSGGTSAAGELFF	TGCAGCGGGGGGACTAGCGCAGCCGGGGAGCTGTTTTTT
-	TRBV13	-	TRBJ2-1	CASSLGTIALGEQFF	TGTGCCAGCAGCCTCGGGACAATCGCACTCGGTGAGCAGTTCTTC
once	TRBV7-9	TRBD2	TRBJ2-3	CASSFGNSGILIDTQYF	TGTGCCAGCAGCTTTGGTAATAGCGGGATTTTAATAGATACGCAGTATTTT
-	TRBV5-1	-	TRBJ1-2	CASSLVSPLENGYTF	TGCGCCAGCAGCTTGGTATCGCCACTTGAGAATGGCTACACCTTC
few	TRBV4-1	-	TRBJ1-5	CASSQGGSNQPQHF	TGCGCCAGCAGCCAAGGTGGTAGCAATCAGCCCCAGCATTTT
-	TRBV19	TRBD2	TRBJ2-7	CATSGTSVYEQYF	TGTGCCACCTCCGGGACTAGCGTGTACGAGCAGTACTTC
-	TRBV30	-	TRBJ1-4	CACLISGAHEKLFF	TGTGCCTGTCTGATATCAGGGGCCCATGAAAAACTGTTTTTT
-	TRBV27	TRBD1	TRBJ1-2	CASSLSLPGQVGNYGYTF	TGTGCCAGCAGTTTGAGTCTCCCCGGACAGGTGGGGAACTATGGCTACACCTTC
-	TRBV7-2	-	TRBJ2-1	CASSWVVLSSYNEQFF	TGTGCCAGCAGCTGGGTGGTGCTTAGCTCCTACAATGAGCAGTTCTTC
once	TRBV19	TRBD1	TRBJ2-3	CASSIGQERDTQYF	TGTGCCAGTAGTATCGGACAGGAGAGAGATACGCAGTATTTT
-	TRBV11-2	TRBD1	TRBJ2-2	CASSPRDRVAGELFF	TGTGCCAGCAGCCCAAGGGACAGGGTGGCCGGGGAGCTGTTTTTT
-	TRBV11-3	TRBD2	TRBJ2-5	CASRLPSSGSLVWGETQYF	TGTGCCAGCCGCCTCCCCTCTAGCGGGAGTCTTGTCTGGGGAGAGACCCAGTACTTC
once	TRBV7-9	-	TRBJ1-1	CASSLVVGSFEAFF	TGTGCCAGCAGCTTAGTGGTGGGTTCCTTTGAAGCTTTCTTT
-	TRBV19	TRBD2	TRBJ2-7	CASSRGTSGSTYEQYF	TGTGCCAGTAGTAGAGGGACTAGCGGGAGTACGTACGAGCAGTACTTC
-	TRBV6-5	TRBD2	TRBJ2-7	CASSYAGTSGTYEQYF	TGTGCCAGCAGTTACGCTGGGACTAGCGGCACCTACGAGCAGTACTTC
-	TRBV15	-	TRBJ2-3	CATSRNGGVTDTQYF	TGTGCCACCAGCAGGAACGGTGGGGTCACAGATACGCAGTATTTT
-	TRBV25-1	-	TRBJ2-2	CASSRAGHLSGELFF	TGTGCCAGCAGTCGGGCAGGACATCTGAGCGGGGAGCTGTTTTTT
-	TRBV28	-	TRBJ2-7	CASRTQWVPEQYF	TGTGCCAGCAGGACCCAGTGGGTACCCGAGCAGTACTTC
-	TRBV29-1	TRBD1	TRBJ1-4	CSVEGTVNEKLFF	TGCAGCGTTGAGGGGACAGTCAATGAAAAACTGTTTTTT
-	TRBV7-3	TRBD1	TRBJ2-3	CASSVNGQGTTDTQYF	TGTGCCAGCAGCGTAAACGGACAGGGCACGACAGATACGCAGTATTTT
-	TRBV29-1	TRBD1	TRBJ1-3	CSVGQGTSGNTIYF	TGCAGCGTGGGACAGGGGACCTCTGGAAACACCATATATTTT
once	TRBV6-5	-	TRBJ1-6	CASSYEGYNSPLHF	TGTGCCAGCAGTTACGAGGGCTATAATTCACCCCTCCACTTT
-	TRBV6-1	-	TRBJ2-1	CASSERASYNEQFF	TGTGCCAGCAGTGAAAGGGCCTCCTACAATGAGCAGTTCTTC
-	TRBV27	-	TRBJ1-1	CASSLEGRLNTEAFF	TGTGCCAGCAGTTTAGAAGGACGGCTCAACACTGAAGCTTTCTTT
-	TRBV4-1	-	TRBJ2-3	CASSPLEAGLSTDTQYF	TGCGCCAGCAGCCCACTGGAAGCAGGACTAAGCACAGATACGCAGTATTTT
-	TRBV19	-	TRBJ1-1	CATRGGKLGITEAFF	TGTGCCACGAGGGGTGGAAAACTTGGAATCACTGAAGCTTTCTTT
-	TRBV27	-	TRBJ1-6	CATVRGVSYNSPLHF	TGTGCCACCGTCCGGGGCGTCTCCTATAATTCACCCCTCCACTTT
-	TRBV19	TRBD1	TRBJ1-5	CASSIPWAGGGNQPQHF	TGTGCCAGTAGTATACCCTGGGCAGGGGGAGGCAATCAGCCCCAGCATTTT
-	TRBV7-8	-	TRBJ2-1	CASSLGGFASANEQFF	TGTGCCAGCAGCTTAGGAGGTTTTGCAAGTGCCAATGAGCAGTTCTTC
once	TRBV7-2	-	TRBJ2-7	CASSLGGGVRYYEQYF	TGTGCCAGCAGCTTAGGTGGGGGAGTACGGTATTACGAGCAGTACTTC
-	TRBV29-1	TRBD2	TRBJ2-7	CSVDGPSGSYEQYF	TGCAGCGTTGACGGGCCAAGCGGGAGCTACGAGCAGTACTTC